This T cell receptor (beta chain) appears in the sequencing data of a study of PD-1 blockade in classical Hodgkin lymphoma. Background on the study: Every 2 weeks, patients got 3 mg/kg intravenous nivolumab.

Regarding the study as a whole: Relative to healthy donors, newly diagnosed patients reportedly had lower baseline TCR diversity, which was reported as lower still in relapsed/refractory patients. TCR diversity in CD4+, not CD8+, cells rose significantly by C4D1.

Trimming cost V 0 bases and J 3 bases; bases outside gene matches: 6. Germline CDR1 MNHEY, CDR2 SMNVEV (reference sequence). The CDR3 extends over 17 amino acids. Noted time point: cycle 4 day 1 (C4D1), after less than 7 weeks of nivolumab. Every one of the patients relapsed after autologous stem cell transplantation (brentuximab vedotin exposure was variable). It was by magnetic negative selection that CD8+ T cells were isolated from thawed PBMCs. The assay was immunoSEQ multiplex PCR, and TCRdb's table has in-frame clones only and misses some. This sample has roughly 4,000 clones; 55% to 85% occur once, and the top ten carry just under 35%. In the case of this clone: What it recognizes is unknown.

The chain uses TRBV27 and TRBJ2-3; 10 nucleotides line up with TRBD2. This specimen consisted of CD8+ T cells from blood, obtained before the fourth cycle of nivolumab. This receptor was identified in a human donor with classical Hodgkin lymphoma. The CDR3 DNA sequence: TGTGCCAGCAGTTTATCCCCGCTAGCGGGAGCGACAGATACGCAGTATTTT. This gives the protein CASSLSPLAGATDTQYF.